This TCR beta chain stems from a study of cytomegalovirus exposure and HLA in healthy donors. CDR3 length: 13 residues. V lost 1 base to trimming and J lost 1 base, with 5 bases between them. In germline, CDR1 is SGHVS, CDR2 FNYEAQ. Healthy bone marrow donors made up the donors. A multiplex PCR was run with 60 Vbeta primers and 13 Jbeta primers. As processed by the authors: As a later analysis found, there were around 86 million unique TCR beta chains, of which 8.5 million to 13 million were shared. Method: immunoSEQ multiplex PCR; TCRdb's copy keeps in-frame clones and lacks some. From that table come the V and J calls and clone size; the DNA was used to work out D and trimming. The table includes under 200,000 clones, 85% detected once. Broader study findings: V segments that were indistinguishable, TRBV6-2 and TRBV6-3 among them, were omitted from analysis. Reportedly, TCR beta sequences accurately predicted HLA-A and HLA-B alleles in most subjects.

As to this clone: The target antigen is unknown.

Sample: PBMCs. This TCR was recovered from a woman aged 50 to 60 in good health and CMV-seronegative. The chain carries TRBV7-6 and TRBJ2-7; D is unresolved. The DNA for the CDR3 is TGTGCCAGCAGCTTAGGTCTTTCCTACGAGCAGTACTTC. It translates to CASSLGLSYEQYF.